The sequence of this TCR beta chain was determined in a study of early T cells in non-severe SARS-CoV-2 infection (dated by TCRdb to 2020 to 2022). In the study overall: Bulk RNA from unsorted whole blood was used for TCR sequencing, so alpha and beta chains could not be paired.

This clonotype was detected ten times or more. Its target antigen remains unknown. At one end the junction does not follow the germline gene, possibly because of a read error. The library was generated by 5' RACE. Sequencing was performed on a NextSeq 500. To correct for sequencing error and PCR bias, the TCR library protocol tagged individual cDNA molecules with unique molecular identifiers. Both TCR alpha and beta chains were sequenced, and tight co-correlation was observed between alpha and beta sequence abundances in each sample. Under the source paper's analysis protocol: Decombinator V4 was used to annotate TCR sequences for V gene, J gene and CDR3. TCRs were defined as expanded if a significant change between any two time points was detected under a Poisson model with p below 0.0001. Abundances of TCRs were expressed as counts per million after normalisation to the total number of TCRs sequenced in each sample. MAIT TCRs were defined by TRAV1-2 paired with TRAJ12, TRAJ20 or TRAJ33, and iNKT TCRs by TRAV10 paired with TRAJ18. VDJdb, accessed 1 November 2021, was searched for CMV, EBV and SARS-CoV-2 annotated TCRs, excluding TCRs annotated for multiple antigens. TCRdb applied fastp at Q25 and MiXCR to the public reads, then kept only in-frame beta chains. Every distinct CDR3 protein forms one entry, paired with its most common genes and DNA. Clone size and V and J calls follow TCRdb, not the original study. The sample table holds 90,000 to 100,000 distinct CDR3 sequences, of which roughly 13% were seen once. 2% to 2.5% of the sample comes from the top ten.

The CDR3 runs 11 residues from the cysteine to the phenylalanine. The only DNA kept is the CDR3, 33 bases in frame from the first base. Taken from the germline V gene (reference sequence), the CDR1 and CDR2 loops are LNHDA and SQIVND. A case-control design nested within a healthcare worker cohort in London, UK, was used, with weekly nasopharyngeal swab PCR tests and blood sampling performed. Healthcare workers were recruited between 23 and 31 March 2020, during the week of the UK lockdown, and were followed weekly for up to 16 weeks. Study-level results and caveats: VDJdb matching was skewed toward anti-spike CD8 responses, so virus-specific expansions were likely underestimated and private and CD4 specificities were missed.

The sequence was obtained from an adult who was a healthcare worker with PCR-confirmed SARS-CoV-2 infection or an uninfected control (not recorded which). The sample taken for sequencing was whole blood. The chain links TRBV19 with TRBJ2-5, with 7 central nucleotides matching TRBD1. The CDR3 region has the sequence CASSMGQTWVF. The DNA is as follows: TGTGCCAGTAGTATGGGACAGACCTGGGTATTC.